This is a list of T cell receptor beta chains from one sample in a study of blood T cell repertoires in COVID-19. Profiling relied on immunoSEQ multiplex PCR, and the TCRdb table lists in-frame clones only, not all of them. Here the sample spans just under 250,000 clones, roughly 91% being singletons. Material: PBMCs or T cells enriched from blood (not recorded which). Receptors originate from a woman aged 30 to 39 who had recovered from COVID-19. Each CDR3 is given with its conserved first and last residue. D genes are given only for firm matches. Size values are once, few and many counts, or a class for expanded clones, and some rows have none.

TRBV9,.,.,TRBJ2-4,TGTGCCAGCAGCGTAGGCCCGGGAACGGTCACCCAAAACATTCAGTACTTC,CASSVGPGTVTQNIQYF
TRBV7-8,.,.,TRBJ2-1,TGTGCCAGCAGTTGGGGCGCAGGGGTGTACAATGAGCAGTTCTTC,CASSWGAGVYNEQFF
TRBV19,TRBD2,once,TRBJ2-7,TGTGCCAGTAGTCTGGGTTATCGGGGACTAAAGGGCTACGAGCAGTACTTC,CASSLGYRGLKGYEQYF
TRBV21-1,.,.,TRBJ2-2,TGTGCCAGCAGCTCAAAGACGGGACAGCCGAACACCGGGGAGCTGTTTTTT,CASSSKTGQPNTGELFF
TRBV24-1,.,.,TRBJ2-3,TGTGCCACCAGTGATCCTCGAGGTCCCTACGGGGATACGCAGTATTTT,CATSDPRGPYGDTQYF
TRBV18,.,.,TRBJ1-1,TGTGCCAGCTCACCGGGAGATAGGGCTTTCTTT,CASSPGDRAFF
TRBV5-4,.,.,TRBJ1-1,TGTGCCAGCAGCTTTGGGGGCAGGGAGTATACTGAAGCTTTCTTT,CASSFGGREYTEAFF
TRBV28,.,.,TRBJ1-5,TGTGCCAGCAATACCCCGGGACATACACTATATAGCAATCAGCCCCAGCATTTT,CASNTPGHTLYSNQPQHF
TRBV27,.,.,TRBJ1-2,TGTGCCAGCAGCTCTATGGGCTACACCTTC,CASSSMGYTF
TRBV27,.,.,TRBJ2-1,TGTGCCAGCAAGGTGGGGGGAGAGTACAATGAGCAGTTCTTC,CASKVGGEYNEQFF
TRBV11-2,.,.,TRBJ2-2,TGTGCCAGCAGCTTAGTAGGGAGCACCGGGGAGCTGTTTTTT,CASSLVGSTGELFF
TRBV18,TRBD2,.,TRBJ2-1,TGTGCCAGCTCACCAACAGCGGGAGCAAGGAATGAGCAGTTCTTC,CASSPTAGARNEQFF
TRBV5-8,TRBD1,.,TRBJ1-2,TGTGCCAGCAGCTTGGGGGGACAGGGAAGAGGCTACACCTTC,CASSLGGQGRGYTF
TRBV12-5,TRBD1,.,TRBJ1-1,TGTGCTAGTGGTCAGGGACAGGCTGAAGCTTTCTTT,CASGQGQAEAFF
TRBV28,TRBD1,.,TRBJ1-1,TGTGCCAGCAGTGGCGTTCGATGGGACAGGGGAGGAAACACTGAAGCTTTCTTT,CASSGVRWDRGGNTEAFF
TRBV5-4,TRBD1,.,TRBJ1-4,TGTGCCAGCAGCAATAAACAGGGGGCAAAAGCAACTAATGAAAAACTGTTTTTT,CASSNKQGAKATNEKLFF
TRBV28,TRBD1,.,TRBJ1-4,TGTGCCAGCAGTTCGGGACAGATGAGTGAAAAACTGTTTTTT,CASSSGQMSEKLFF
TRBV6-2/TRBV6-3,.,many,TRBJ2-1,TGTGCCAGCAGTTTGCTAGTTTGGCCCCACAATGAGCAGTTCTTC,CASSLLVWPHNEQFF
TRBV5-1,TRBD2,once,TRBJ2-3,TGCGCCAGCAGCACAAGCGGGAGGGGCAATACGCAGTATTTT,CASSTSGRGNTQYF
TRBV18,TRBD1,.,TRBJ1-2,TGTGCCAGCTCACCTGGGACAGGGGGCGCAATCTATGGCTACACCTTC,CASSPGTGGAIYGYTF
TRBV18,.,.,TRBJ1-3,TGTGCCAGCTCACCACCGTTGGGCCCTGGAAACACCATATATTTT,CASSPPLGPGNTIYF
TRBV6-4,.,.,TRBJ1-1,TGTGCCAGCAGCGTCCCGGGACCTTTATGGAGGGCTGAAGCTTTCTTT,CASSVPGPLWRAEAFF
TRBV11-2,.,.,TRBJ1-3,TGTGCCAGCAGCCCCTGGACAAACTCTGGAAACACCATATATTTT,CASSPWTNSGNTIYF
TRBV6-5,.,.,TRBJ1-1,TGTGCCAGCAGTATAATGACAGTGAACACTGAAGCTTTCTTT,CASSIMTVNTEAFF
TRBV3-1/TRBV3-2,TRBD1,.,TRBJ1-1,TGTGCCAGCAGCCACACTTTACAGGGGCGGACTGAAGCTTTCTTT,CASSHTLQGRTEAFF
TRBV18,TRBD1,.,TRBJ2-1,TGTGCCAGCTCACCCGCCCAGGTCTTTGCGACAGGGGGCAATGAGCAGTTCTTC,CASSPAQVFATGGNEQFF
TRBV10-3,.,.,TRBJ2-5,TGTGCCATCAGTGAGTCGCTGGACAGCCAAGAGACCCAGTACTTC,CAISESLDSQETQYF
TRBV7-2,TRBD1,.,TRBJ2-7,TGTGCCAGCAGCCATTGGGACAGCTCCTACGAGCAGTACTTC,CASSHWDSSYEQYF
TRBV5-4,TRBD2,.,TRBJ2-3,TGTGCCAGCAGCTTGGATAGCGGGCTGGTTACGCAGTATTTT,CASSLDSGLVTQYF